The following is a T cell receptor beta chain sequence with its context. Antigen unknown. The source of the sample is a study of T cell responses to AZD1222 COVID-19 vaccine. Notes on the study in general: Spike-specific TCRs gained breadth and depth after people received two AZD1222 doses. Spike was spanned by vaccine-associated CD4 TCRs, with dominance at 160-218 and 743-854.

Assay used: immunoSEQ multiplex PCR; TCRdb lists only in-frame clones, some missing. The sample records about 120,000 clones, roughly 93% being singletons. V was trimmed by 7 bases and J by 4 bases, leaving 11 bases between them. Looked up from germline, CDR1 is MNHEY and CDR2 is SVGAGI. There are 13 residues in the CDR3. This clonotype originated in an adult who received the AZD1222 COVID-19 vaccine. The genes are TRBV6-5 and TRBJ1-5; TRBD1 is a possible D gene (5 bases). This material consisted of peripheral blood, taken 28 days after the second AZD1222 dose. CDR3 DNA: TGTGCCAGCATCCTGGGGGGGAATCAGCCCCAGCATTTT. This translates into CASILGGNQPQHF.